This passage covers 2 T cell receptor beta chains from one sample sequenced in a study of blood T cell repertoires in COVID-19. Measured with immunoSEQ multiplex PCR; TCRdb has only the in-frame clones, and not every one. This sample has 200,000 to 250,000 clones, with 70% to 90% found just once. Sequencing input: peripheral blood. Receptors originate from a woman aged 25-40 years who had recovered from COVID-19.

V and J are TRBV7-9 and TRBJ1-1; D is possibly TRBD1 (6 bases). Germline values: CDR1 SEHNR, CDR2 FQNEAQ (reference sequence). V was clipped by 5 bases and J by 4 bases, with 11 bases between them. The CDR3 covers 13 residues. CDR3 protein: CASSHRVGTEAFF. Written as DNA, the CDR3 is TGTGCCAGCAGCCACAGGGTAGGCACTGAAGCTTTCTTT.

This chain uses TRBV19 with TRBJ1-6; TRBD1 agrees at 7 bases. Germline V gene data show CDR1 as LNHDA and CDR2 as SQIVND (reference sequence). The CDR3 extends over 15 amino acids. The J segment lost 7 bases and the V segment lost 3 bases, leaving 6 bases of the junction unmatched. This chain's CDR3 is CASSIEVQGNSPLHF. The DNA for the CDR3 is TGTGCCAGTAGTATTGAGGTACAGGGGAATTCACCCCTCCACTTT.